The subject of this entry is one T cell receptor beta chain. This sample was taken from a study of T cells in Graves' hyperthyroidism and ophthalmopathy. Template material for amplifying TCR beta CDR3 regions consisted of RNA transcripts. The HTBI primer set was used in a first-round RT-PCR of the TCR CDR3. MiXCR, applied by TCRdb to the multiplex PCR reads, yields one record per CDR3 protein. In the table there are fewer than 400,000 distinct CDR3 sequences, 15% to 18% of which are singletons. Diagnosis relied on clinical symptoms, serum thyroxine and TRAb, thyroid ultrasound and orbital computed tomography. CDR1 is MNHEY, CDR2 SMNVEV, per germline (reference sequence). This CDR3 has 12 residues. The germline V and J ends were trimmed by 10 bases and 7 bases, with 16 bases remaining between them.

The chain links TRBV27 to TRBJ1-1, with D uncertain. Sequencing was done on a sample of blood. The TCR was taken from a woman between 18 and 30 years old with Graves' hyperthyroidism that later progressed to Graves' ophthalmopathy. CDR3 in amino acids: CATTSSSGEAFF. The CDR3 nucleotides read TGTGCCACCACCTCCTCGTCCGGTGAAGCTTTCTTT.